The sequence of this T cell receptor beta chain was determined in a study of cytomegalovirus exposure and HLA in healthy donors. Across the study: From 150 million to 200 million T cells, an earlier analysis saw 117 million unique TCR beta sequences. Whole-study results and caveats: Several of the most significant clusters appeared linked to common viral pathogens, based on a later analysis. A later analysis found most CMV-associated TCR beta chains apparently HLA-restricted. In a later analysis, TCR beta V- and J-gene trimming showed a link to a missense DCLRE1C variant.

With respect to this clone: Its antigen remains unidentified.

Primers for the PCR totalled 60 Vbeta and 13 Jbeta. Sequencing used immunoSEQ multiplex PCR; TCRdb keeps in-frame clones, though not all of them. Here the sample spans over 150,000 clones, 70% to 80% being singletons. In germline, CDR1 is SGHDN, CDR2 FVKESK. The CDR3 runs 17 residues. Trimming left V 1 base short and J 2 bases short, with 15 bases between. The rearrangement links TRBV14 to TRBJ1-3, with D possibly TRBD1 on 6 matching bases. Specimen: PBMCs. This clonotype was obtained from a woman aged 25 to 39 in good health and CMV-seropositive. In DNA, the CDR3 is TGTGCCAGCAGCCAAGGGATACAGGGCCTCGCTGGAAACACCATATATTTT. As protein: CASSQGIQGLAGNTIYF.